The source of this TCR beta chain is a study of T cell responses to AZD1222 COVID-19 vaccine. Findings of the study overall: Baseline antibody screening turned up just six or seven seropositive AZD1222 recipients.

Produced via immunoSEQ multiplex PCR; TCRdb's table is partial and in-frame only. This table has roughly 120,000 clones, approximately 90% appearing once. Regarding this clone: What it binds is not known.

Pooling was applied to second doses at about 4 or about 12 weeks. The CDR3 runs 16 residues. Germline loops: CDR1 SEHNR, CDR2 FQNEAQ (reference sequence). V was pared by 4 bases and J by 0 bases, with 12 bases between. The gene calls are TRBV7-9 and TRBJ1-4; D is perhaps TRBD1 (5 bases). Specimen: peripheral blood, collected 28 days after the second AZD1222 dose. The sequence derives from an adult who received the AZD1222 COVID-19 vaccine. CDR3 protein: CASSSGLIATNEKLFF. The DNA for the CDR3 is TGTGCCAGCAGCTCAGGGCTAATTGCAACTAATGAAAAACTGTTTTTT.